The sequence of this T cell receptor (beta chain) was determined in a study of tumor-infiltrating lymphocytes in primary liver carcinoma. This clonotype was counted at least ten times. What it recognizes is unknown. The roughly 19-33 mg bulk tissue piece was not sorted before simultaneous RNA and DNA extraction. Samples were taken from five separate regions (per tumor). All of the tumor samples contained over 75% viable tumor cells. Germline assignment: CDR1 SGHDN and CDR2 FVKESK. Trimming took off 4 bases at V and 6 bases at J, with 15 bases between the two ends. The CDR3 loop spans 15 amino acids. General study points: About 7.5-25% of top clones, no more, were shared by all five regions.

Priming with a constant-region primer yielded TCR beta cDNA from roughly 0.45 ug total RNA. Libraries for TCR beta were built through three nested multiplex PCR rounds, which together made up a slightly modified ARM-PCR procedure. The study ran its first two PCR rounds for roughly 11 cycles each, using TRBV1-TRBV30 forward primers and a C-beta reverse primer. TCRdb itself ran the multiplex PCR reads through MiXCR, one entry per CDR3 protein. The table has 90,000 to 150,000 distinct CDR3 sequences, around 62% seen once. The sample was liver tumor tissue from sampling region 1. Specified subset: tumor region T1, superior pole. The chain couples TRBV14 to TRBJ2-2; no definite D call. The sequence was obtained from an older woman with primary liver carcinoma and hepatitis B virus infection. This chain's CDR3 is CASSLAPVRAGELFF. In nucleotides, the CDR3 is TGTGCCAGCAGCCTCGCACCGGTTAGGGCCGGGGAGCTGTTTTTT.